The clone carrying this T cell receptor (beta chain) is called medium-sized based on its frequency. Its antigen is currently unknown. Read data end 3 residues before the CDR3 end; the end is taken from the germline J gene. Recipient PBMCs carried a CFSE label and met irradiated graft donor PBMCs for approximately 6 days before FACS sorting. Here immunoSEQ multiplex PCR was the method, and the copy in TCRdb shows in-frame clones only, minus some. This listing includes around 2,000 clones. Trimming took 5 bases from V and 0 from J; bases not matched to a gene: 10. This CDR3 comprises 16 residues. Germline V gene lookup returns CDR1 LNHDA and CDR2 SQIVND (reference sequence). The sample originates from a study of Tregs in tolerant kidney transplant recipients.

Sequenced here: CD4+ T cells from blood cultured with allogeneic cells, sampled before the transplant. The chain recombines TRBV19 with TRBJ2-7; 7 bases fit TRBD1. The source of this sequence is a human patient who received a combined kidney and bone marrow transplant. This chain's CDR3 is CASSATGIQTSYEQYF. CDR3 DNA, as far as it was read: TGTGCCAGTAGTGCGACAGGGATACAGACCTCCTACGAG.